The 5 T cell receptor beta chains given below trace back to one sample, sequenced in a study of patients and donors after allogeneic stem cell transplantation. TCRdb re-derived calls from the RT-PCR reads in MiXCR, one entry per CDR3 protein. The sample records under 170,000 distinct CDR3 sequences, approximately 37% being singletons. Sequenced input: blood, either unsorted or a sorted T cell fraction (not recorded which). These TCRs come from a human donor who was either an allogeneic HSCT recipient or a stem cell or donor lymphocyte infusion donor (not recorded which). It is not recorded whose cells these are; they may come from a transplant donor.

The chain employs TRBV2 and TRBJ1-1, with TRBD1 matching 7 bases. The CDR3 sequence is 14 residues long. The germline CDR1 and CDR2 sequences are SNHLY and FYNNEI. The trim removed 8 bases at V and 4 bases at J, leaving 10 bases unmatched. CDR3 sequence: CASGVTGASTEAFF. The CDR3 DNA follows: TGTGCCAGCGGGGTCACAGGGGCAAGCACTGAAGCTTTCTTT.

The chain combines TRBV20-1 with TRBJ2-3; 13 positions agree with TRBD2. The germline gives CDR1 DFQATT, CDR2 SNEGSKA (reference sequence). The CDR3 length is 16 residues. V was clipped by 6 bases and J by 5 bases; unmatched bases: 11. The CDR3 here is CSAPQTSGGAEDTQYF. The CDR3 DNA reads TGCAGTGCGCCCCAAACTAGCGGGGGGGCCGAAGATACGCAGTATTTT.

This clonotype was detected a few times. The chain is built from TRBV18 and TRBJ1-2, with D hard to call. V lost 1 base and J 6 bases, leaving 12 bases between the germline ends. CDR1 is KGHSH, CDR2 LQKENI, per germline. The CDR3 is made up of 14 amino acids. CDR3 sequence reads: CASSPLKAQDGYTF. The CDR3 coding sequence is TGTGCCAGCTCACCACTAAAAGCCCAGGATGGCTACACCTTC.

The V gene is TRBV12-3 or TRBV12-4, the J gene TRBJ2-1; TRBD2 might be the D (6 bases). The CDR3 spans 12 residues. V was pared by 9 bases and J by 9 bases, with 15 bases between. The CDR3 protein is CASRAGGAEQFF. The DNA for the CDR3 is TGTGCCAGTCGGGCAGGAGGGGCTGAGCAGTTCTTC.

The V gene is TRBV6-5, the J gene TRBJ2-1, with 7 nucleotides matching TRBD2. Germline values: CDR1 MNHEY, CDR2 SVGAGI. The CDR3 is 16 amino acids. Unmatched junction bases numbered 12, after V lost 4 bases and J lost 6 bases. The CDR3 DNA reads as TGTGCCAGCAGTTCCCTGGGACTAAGGGCGAGCAATGAGCAGTTCTTC. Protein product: CASSSLGLRASNEQFF.